This T cell receptor (beta chain) was recorded in a study of shared clonotypes between healthy human individuals. On the study more broadly: Sampling drew on donors who were a couple of women and a few men aged 18 to 49. Overall study findings and caveats: Sampling used blood alone; tissue repertoires probably differ.

The method was immunoSEQ multiplex PCR; TCRdb's version includes in-frame clones alone and lacks a portion of them. The table has over 400,000 clones, more than 75% seen once. A note on this clone: No antigen is known for it.

It was 80 million to 90 million PBMCs that unsorted samples used for genomic DNA. The TCR originated in a woman aged 40 to 50 in good health. Some clones in this sample may be carry-over from other donors' samples. Sequencing was carried out using PBMCs.

The DNA for the CDR3 is TGCGCCAGCAACCCTAGCGGGGTGAGGGGAGAGACCCAGTACTTC. It codes for CASNPSGVRGETQYF. The chain is built from TRBV5-1 and TRBJ2-5; 9 positions agree with TRBD2. The CDR3 has 15 residues. The trim removed 6 bases at V and 4 bases at J, leaving 10 bases unmatched. CDR1 is SGHRS and CDR2 is YFSETQ in the germline V gene.